This entry lists 24 T cell receptor beta chains sequenced from one sample in a study of shared T cell receptors in the human thymus. Only in-frame clones appear in the TCRdb table, and some are missing; sequencing was by immunoSEQ multiplex PCR. The sample includes about 660,000 clones, around 87% of them seen just once. Another study also made use of these data, one on human thymus T cells.

The sequenced sample consisted of thymocytes. The receptors derive from a boy in the first two years of life with a congenital heart defect.

The chain has TRBV7-3 and TRBJ2-7; TRBD1 agrees at 10 bases. The J segment lost 2 bases and the V segment lost 3 bases, leaving 13 bases of the junction unmatched. Germline loops: CDR1 SGHTA, CDR2 FQGTGA. This CDR3 region has 18 residues. CDR3 coding DNA: TGTGCCAGCAGCTTGACAGGACCGGGACAGGGGACAACCTACGAGCAGTACTTC. Protein product: CASSLTGPGQGTTYEQYF.

This clone was counted between two and nine times. This rearrangement joins TRBV25-1 to TRBJ1-1; no clear D gene. V was cut by 3 bases and J by 0 bases, with 5 bases left in between. The V gene's germline CDR1 is MGHDK and CDR2 SYGVNS. This CDR3 contains 13 residues. CDR3 nucleotide sequence: TGTGCCAGCAGTGAGAGCATGAACACTGAAGCTTTCTTT. This sequence encodes CASSESMNTEAFF.

CDR3: CSVTGGRGSYNEQFF. The DNA of the CDR3 is TGCAGCGTAACAGGGGGCCGAGGCTCCTACAATGAGCAGTTCTTC. The chain is built from TRBV29-1 and TRBJ2-1; 9 positions agree with TRBD1. The CDR3 extends over 15 amino acids. Germline trimming cut 6 bases from V and 0 bases from J; bases unmatched to any gene: 6. The V gene's germline CDR1 is SQVTM and CDR2 ANQGSEA.

The genes are TRBV6-1 and TRBJ1-1, with 7 bases aligning to TRBD1. The CDR3 is 12 amino acids. The V gene end was trimmed by 5 bases and the J gene end by 8 bases; junction bases not matched to a gene: 5. Germline V gene sequence: CDR1 MNHNS, CDR2 SASEGT. The CDR3 protein is CASSLQGPEAFF. CDR3 DNA sequence: TGTGCCAGCAGTTTACAGGGGCCCGAAGCTTTCTTT.

The rearrangement links TRBV4-3 to TRBJ2-7; D possibly corresponds to TRBD1 (7 bases). Trimming took off 3 bases at V and 5 bases at J, with 20 bases between the two ends. CDR1 LGHNA and CDR2 YSLEER come from the germline V gene. The CDR3 consists of 16 residues. The CDR3 is CASSHFSGGRLNEQYF. The CDR3 nucleotides are TGCGCCAGCAGCCATTTTTCAGGGGGGAGATTAAACGAGCAGTACTTC.

V is TRBV5-4 and J is TRBJ2-3; 9 nucleotides agree with TRBD1. CDR1 is SGHNT, CDR2 YYREEE, per germline (reference sequence). CDR3 length equals 17 residues. The V and J ends lost 3 bases and 2 bases, in that order; junction bases with no gene match: 10. The CDR3, as DNA: TGTGCCAGCAGCTACCACAGGGGGCTTCCAACCACAGATACGCAGTATTTT. Its protein is CASSYHRGLPTTDTQYF.

V is TRBV5-1 and J is TRBJ1-1; 10 bases agree with TRBD1. CDR1 and CDR2 from the germline V gene are SGHRS and YFSETQ. This CDR3 is built from 14 residues. Unmatched junction bases numbered 2, after V lost 0 bases and J lost 6 bases. The CDR3 DNA reads TGCGCCAGCAGCTTGGGGACAGGGGGGGCTGAAGCTTTCTTT. This sequence encodes CASSLGTGGAEAFF.

V gene TRBV6-1 combines with J gene TRBJ2-7, with D possibly matching TRBD1 (6 bases). Germline V gives CDR1 MNHNS, CDR2 SASEGT. V was shortened by 4 bases and J by 7 bases, with 20 bases between the two germline ends. This CDR3 is built from 15 residues. In DNA form, the CDR3 reads TGTGCCAGCAGTGCCCGACAGGTCCCGAGAGGGGAGCAGTACTTC. Its protein is CASSARQVPRGEQYF.

The V and J genes are TRBV7-2 and TRBJ2-7, with 7 bases that match TRBD2. Looked up from germline, CDR1 is SGHTA and CDR2 is FQGNSA. The CDR3 is 14 amino acids. V shed 4 bases and J 4 bases; nucleotides not matched to a gene: 7. The CDR3: CASSSRDYFYEQYF. The CDR3 coding sequence is TGTGCCAGCAGCTCCCGGGACTACTTTTACGAGCAGTACTTC.

The chain is built from TRBV4-1 and TRBJ2-7, with D uncertain. V lost 0 bases, J lost 1 base, and 13 bases lay in between. The CDR3 totals 16 residues. CDR1 is MGHRA and CDR2 is YSYEKL in the germline V gene. The CDR3 is CASSQEGLTMSYEQYF. The DNA for the CDR3 is TGCGCCAGCAGCCAAGAAGGCCTGACAATGTCCTACGAGCAGTACTTC.

The chain couples TRBV14 to TRBJ2-7; D is possibly TRBD2 (6 bases). This CDR3 region has 18 residues. Germline CDR1 reads SGHDN; CDR2 reads FVKESK. Trimming left V 0 bases short and J 5 bases short, with 23 bases between. This CDR3 reads CASSQDPPRIGEVHEQYF. The CDR3 DNA is TGTGCCAGCAGCCAAGATCCCCCCAGAATAGGGGAGGTTCACGAGCAGTACTTC.

This clone has only one observation. The V and J genes are TRBV4-1 and TRBJ1-1; 9 bases agree with TRBD1. The V gene's germline CDR1 is MGHRA and CDR2 YSYEKL. The V gene end was trimmed by 3 bases and the J gene end by 4 bases; junction bases not matched to a gene: 3. The CDR3 is 14 residues long. CDR3 residues: CASSHRTGVTEAFF. In nucleotides, the CDR3 is TGCGCCAGCAGCCACAGGACAGGGGTCACTGAAGCTTTCTTT.

The chain couples TRBV25-1 to TRBJ2-7; 10 bases map to TRBD2. Germline CDR1 is MGHDK and CDR2 is SYGVNS. J gave up 7 bases and V 2 bases, and 8 bases lay outside the gene matches. This CDR3 has 15 residues. The CDR3 region has the DNA TGTGCCAGCAGTGAAATAGCGGGGGGCCGTTGGGAGCAGTACTTC. This encodes CASSEIAGGRWEQYF.

This clone was counted a single time. The chain employs TRBV5-1 and TRBJ2-5; a weak D match, TRBD2 (5 bases). The germline V gene has CDR1 SGHRS and CDR2 YFSETQ. V shed 0 bases and J shed 5 bases, with 11 bases lying between them. The CDR3 runs 14 residues. CDR3 in amino acids: CASSLGLSWETQYF. In nucleotides, the CDR3 is TGCGCCAGCAGCTTGGGACTATCGTGGGAGACCCAGTACTTC.

This rearrangement joins TRBV27 to TRBJ1-6; 9 positions agree with TRBD1. This CDR3 has 16 amino acids. Germline lookup yields CDR1 MNHEY and CDR2 SMNVEV (reference sequence). Trimming at V came to 2 bases and at J to 10 bases, leaving 9 bases not matched to a gene. CDR3 DNA sequence: TGTGCCAGCAGTTTAACGTCACAGGGGGCTGGCTCACCCCTCCACTTT. Translated: CASSLTSQGAGSPLHF.

The genes are TRBV15 and TRBJ1-4; D is uncertain. Germline V CDR1 and CDR2: LNHNV, YYDKDF (reference sequence). The ends were cut back, 3 bases at V and 5 bases at J, with 10 bases in the middle. This CDR3 has 14 residues. The CDR3 nucleotides read TGTGCCACCAGCAGCCGACTGATCAATGAAAAACTGTTTTTT. The encoded protein is CATSSRLINEKLFF.

The V call is TRBV19, the J call TRBJ1-1; 10 nucleotides align to TRBD1. From germline, CDR1 is LNHDA and CDR2 SQIVND (reference sequence). V shed 7 bases, J shed 10 bases, and the junction held 15 bases outside the gene matches. This CDR3 comprises 15 residues. The CDR3 DNA reads as TGTGCCAGTATTGGTCGGGTGACAGGGGGCAACGTAGCTTTCTTT. The encoded protein is CASIGRVTGGNVAFF. The full variable domain, its missing parts supplied by reference TRBV19 and TRBJ1-1, is DGGITQSPKYLFRKEGQNVTLSCEQNLNHDAMYWYRQDPGQGLRLIYYSQIVNDFQKGDIAEGYSVSREKKESFPLTVTSAQKNPTAFYLCASIGRVTGGNVAFFGQGTRLTVV.

The rearrangement uses TRBV14 and TRBJ1-1, with 7 bases matching TRBD1. Germline V CDR1 and CDR2: SGHDN, FVKESK. This CDR3 contains 17 residues. J was trimmed by 2 bases and V by 0 bases; bases with no gene match: 9. The CDR3 here is CASSQDSTGDTNTEAFF. Written as DNA, the CDR3 is TGTGCCAGCAGCCAAGATTCAACAGGGGACACCAACACTGAAGCTTTCTTT.

The chain recombines TRBV9 with TRBJ1-4, with a possible D match to TRBD1 (6 bases). Trimming removed 1 base at V and 7 bases at J, with 14 bases between. CDR3 length equals 15 residues. Looked up from germline, CDR1 is SGDLS and CDR2 is YYNGEE. The CDR3 region has the DNA TGTGCCAGCAGCGTAAGGGGACATCGGGGTGAAAAACTGTTTTTT. Amino acid sequence: CASSVRGHRGEKLFF.

This chain links TRBV10-1 with TRBJ2-2; 12 bases map to TRBD2. The J segment lost 2 bases and the V segment lost 9 bases, leaving 7 bases of the junction unmatched. Germline CDR1 is WNHNN and CDR2 is SYGVQD (reference sequence). This CDR3 region has 16 residues. Written as DNA, the CDR3 is TGCGCCAGGTCTAGCGGGAGGGGGGGAAACACCGGGGAGCTGTTTTTT. Protein product: CARSSGRGGNTGELFF.

The chain recombines TRBV28 with TRBJ2-7, with a possible D match to TRBD2 (5 bases). In germline, CDR1 is MDHEN, CDR2 SYDVKM. The V end was cut by 3 bases, the J end by 3 bases, with 12 bases between. This CDR3 is built from 14 residues. CDR3 in DNA: TGTGCCAGCAGTTTTACGAGGGAGTTCTACGAGCAGTACTTC. Protein sequence: CASSFTREFYEQYF.

The chain recombines TRBV15 with TRBJ2-2; a weak D match, TRBD2 (7 bases). Germline-derived CDR1 and CDR2 are LNHNV and YYDKDF (reference sequence). The V and J ends lost 3 bases and 4 bases respectively, with 9 bases between them. This CDR3 comprises 14 residues. CDR3 sequence: CATSRRGGTGELFF. In nucleotides, the CDR3 is TGTGCCACCAGCAGGAGGGGGGGCACCGGGGAGCTGTTTTTT. Full variable domain (outside the CDR3, taken from reference TRBV15 and TRBJ2-2): DAMVIQNPRYQVTQFGKPVTLSCSQTLNHNVMYWYQQKSSQAPKLLFHYYDKDFNNEADTPDNFQSRRPNTSFCFLDIRSPGLGDTAMYLCATSRRGGTGELFFGEGSRLTVL.

In DNA, the CDR3 is TGTGCCAGCAGCTTTATAACAGGGCCCGTCGGATACGAGCAGTACTTC. Protein: CASSFITGPVGYEQYF. The chain joins TRBV13 to TRBJ2-7; D may be TRBD1 (6 bases). Germline assignment: CDR1 PRHDT and CDR2 FYEKMQ (reference sequence). The CDR3 runs 16 residues. Trimming pared 3 bases from V and 4 bases from J, leaving 19 bases between.

The chain employs TRBV13 and TRBJ2-7; 10 bases are a match to TRBD2. The CDR3 runs 18 residues. CDR1 and CDR2 (germline): PRHDT, FYEKMQ (reference sequence). The ends lost 1 base at V and 3 bases at J; junction bases unmatched: 12. The CDR3 nucleotides read TGTGCCAGCAGCTTAGACGGTAGGGCTAGCGGGAGTCTCTACGAGCAGTACTTC. It is translated as CASSLDGRASGSLYEQYF.